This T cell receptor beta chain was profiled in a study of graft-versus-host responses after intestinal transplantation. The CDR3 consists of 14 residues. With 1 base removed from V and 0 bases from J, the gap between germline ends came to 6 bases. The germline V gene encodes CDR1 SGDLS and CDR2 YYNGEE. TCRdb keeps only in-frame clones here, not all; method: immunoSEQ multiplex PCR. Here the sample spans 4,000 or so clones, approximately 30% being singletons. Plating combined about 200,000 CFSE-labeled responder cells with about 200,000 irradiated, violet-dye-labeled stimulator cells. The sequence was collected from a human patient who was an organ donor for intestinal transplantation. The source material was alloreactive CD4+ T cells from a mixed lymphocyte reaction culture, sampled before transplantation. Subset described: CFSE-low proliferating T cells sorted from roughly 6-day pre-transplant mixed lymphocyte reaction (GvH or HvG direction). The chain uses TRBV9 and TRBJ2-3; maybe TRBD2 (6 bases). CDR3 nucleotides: TGTGCCAGCAGCGTACGGGGGAGCACAGATACGCAGTATTTT. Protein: CASSVRGSTDTQYF.